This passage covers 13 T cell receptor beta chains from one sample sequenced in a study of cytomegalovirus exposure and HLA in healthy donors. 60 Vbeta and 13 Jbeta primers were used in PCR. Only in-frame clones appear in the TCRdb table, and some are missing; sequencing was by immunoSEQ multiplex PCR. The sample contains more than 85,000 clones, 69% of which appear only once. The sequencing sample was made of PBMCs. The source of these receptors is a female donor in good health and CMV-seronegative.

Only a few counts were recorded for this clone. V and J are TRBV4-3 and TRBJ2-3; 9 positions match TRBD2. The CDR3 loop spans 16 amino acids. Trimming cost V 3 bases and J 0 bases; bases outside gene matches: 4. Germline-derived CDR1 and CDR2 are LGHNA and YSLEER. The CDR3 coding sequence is TGCGCCAGCAGCCAGCGGACTAGCGCAAGCACAGATACGCAGTATTTT. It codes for CASSQRTSASTDTQYF.

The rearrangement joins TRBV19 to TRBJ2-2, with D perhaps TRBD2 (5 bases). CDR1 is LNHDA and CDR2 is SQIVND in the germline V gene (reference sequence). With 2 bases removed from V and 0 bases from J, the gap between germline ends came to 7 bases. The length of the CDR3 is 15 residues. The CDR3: CASSIWESNTGELFF. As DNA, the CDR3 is TGTGCCAGTAGTATATGGGAGTCGAACACCGGGGAGCTGTTTTTT.

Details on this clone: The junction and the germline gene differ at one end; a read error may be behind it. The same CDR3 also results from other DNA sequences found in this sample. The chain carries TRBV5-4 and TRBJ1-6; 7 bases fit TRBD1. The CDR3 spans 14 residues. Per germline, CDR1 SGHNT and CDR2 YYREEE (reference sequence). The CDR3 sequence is CASSLGDSNSPLHF. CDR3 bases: TGTGCCAGCAGCTTGGGGGACAGTAATTCACCCCTCCACTTC. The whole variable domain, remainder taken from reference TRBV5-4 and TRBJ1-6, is ETGVTQSPTHLIKTRGQQVTLRCSSQSGHNTVSWYQQALGQGPQFIFQYYREEENGRGNFPPRFSGLQFPNYSSELNVNALELDDSALYLCASSLGDSNSPLHFGNGTRLTVT.

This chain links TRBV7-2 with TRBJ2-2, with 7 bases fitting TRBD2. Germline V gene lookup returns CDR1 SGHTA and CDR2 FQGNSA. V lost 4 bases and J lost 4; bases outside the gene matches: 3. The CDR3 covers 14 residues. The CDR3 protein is CASSSGLVTGELFF. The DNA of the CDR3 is TGTGCCAGCAGCTCTGGACTAGTCACCGGGGAGCTGTTTTTT. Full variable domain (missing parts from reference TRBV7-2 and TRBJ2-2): GAGVSQSPSNKVTEKGKDVELRCDPISGHTALYWYRQSLGQGLEFLIYFQGNSAPDKSGLPSDRFSAERTGGSVSTLTIQRTQQEDSAVYLCASSSGLVTGELFFGEGSRLTVL.

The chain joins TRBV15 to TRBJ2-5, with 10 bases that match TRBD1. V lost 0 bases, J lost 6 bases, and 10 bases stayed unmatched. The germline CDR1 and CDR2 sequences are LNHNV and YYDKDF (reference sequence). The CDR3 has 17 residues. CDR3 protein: CATSREGWGTGDKTQYF. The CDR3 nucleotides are TGTGCCACCAGCAGAGAGGGCTGGGGGACAGGGGACAAGACCCAGTACTTC.

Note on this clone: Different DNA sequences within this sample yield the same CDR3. The DNA for the CDR3 is TGTGCCAGCCGACAGGGGAACTATGGCTACACCTTC. Translation gives CASRQGNYGYTF. The chain combines TRBV6-6 with TRBJ1-2; 8 nucleotides line up with TRBD1. CDR1 is MNHNY, CDR2 SVGAGI, per germline (reference sequence). V shed 8 bases and J 2 bases; nucleotides not matched to a gene: 1. This CDR3 has 12 residues.

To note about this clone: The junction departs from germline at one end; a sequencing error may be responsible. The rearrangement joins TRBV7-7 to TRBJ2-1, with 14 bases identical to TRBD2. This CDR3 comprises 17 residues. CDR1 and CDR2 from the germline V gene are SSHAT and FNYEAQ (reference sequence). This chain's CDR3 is CASSLGTSGGAYNEQFF. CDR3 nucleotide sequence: TGTGCTAGCAGCTTGGGGACTAGCGGGGGAGCATACAATGAGCAGTTCTTC. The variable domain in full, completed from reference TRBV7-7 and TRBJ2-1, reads GAGVSQSPRYKVTKRGQDVTLRCDPISSHATLYWYQQALGQGPEFLTYFNYEAQPDKSGLPSDRFSAERPEGSISTLTIQRTEQRDSAMYRCASSLGTSGGAYNEQFFGPGTRLTVL.

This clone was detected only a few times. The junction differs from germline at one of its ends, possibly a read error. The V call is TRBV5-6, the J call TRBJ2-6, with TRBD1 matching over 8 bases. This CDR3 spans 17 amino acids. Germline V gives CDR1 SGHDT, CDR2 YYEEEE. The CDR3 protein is CVSSLPGQVEGANVLTF. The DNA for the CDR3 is TGTGTCAGCAGCTTGCCGGGACAGGTGGAAGGGGCCAACGTCCTGACTTTC.

The CDR3 nucleotides are TGTGCCAGCAGCCAAACAGGGGGAGGAACGGAGACCCAGTACTTC. Translation gives CASSQTGGGTETQYF. The chain is built from TRBV7-3 and TRBJ2-5, with TRBD1 matching 8 bases. Germline V gives CDR1 SGHTA, CDR2 FQGTGA. J was trimmed by 5 bases and V by 5 bases; bases with no gene match: 10. This CDR3 region has 15 residues.

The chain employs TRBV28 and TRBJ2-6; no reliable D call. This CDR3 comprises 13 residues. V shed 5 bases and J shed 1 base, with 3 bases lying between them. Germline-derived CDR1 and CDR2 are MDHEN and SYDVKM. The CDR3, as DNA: TGTGCCAGCAGTCCATCTGGGGCCAACGTCCTGACTTTC. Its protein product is CASSPSGANVLTF.

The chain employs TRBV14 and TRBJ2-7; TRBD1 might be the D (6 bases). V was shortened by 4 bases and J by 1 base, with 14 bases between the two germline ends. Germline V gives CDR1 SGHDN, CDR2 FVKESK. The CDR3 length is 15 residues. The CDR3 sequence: CASSPQTGSSYEQYF. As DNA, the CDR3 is TGTGCCAGCAGCCCCCAAACAGGGTCTTCCTACGAGCAGTACTTC.

The CDR3 coding sequence is TGCGCCAGCAGTGAATCCCCTAGTCTCAGGGGGGAGCAGTTCTTC. As protein: CASSESPSLRGEQFF. The V and J genes are TRBV10-2 and TRBJ2-1; 7 bases are shared with TRBD1. The junction had 12 bases not matched to a gene; V was cut back by 3 bases and J by 10 bases. Germline values: CDR1 WSHSY, CDR2 SAAADI. The CDR3 has 15 amino acids.

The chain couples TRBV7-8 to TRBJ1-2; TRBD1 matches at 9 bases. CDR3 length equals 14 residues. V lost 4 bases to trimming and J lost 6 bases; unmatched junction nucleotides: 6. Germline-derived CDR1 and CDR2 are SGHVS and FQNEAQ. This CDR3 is CASSSSGTGNGYTF. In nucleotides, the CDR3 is TGTGCCAGCAGCTCCTCCGGGACAGGGAATGGCTACACCTTC.